The clone carrying this TCR beta chain qualifies as medium-sized (0.01 to 0.1%). The J segment lost 5 bases and the V segment lost 5 bases, leaving 11 bases of the junction unmatched. The CDR3 has 15 amino acids. Germline lookup yields CDR1 MDHEN and CDR2 SYDVKM. These data belong to a study of patients and donors after allogeneic stem cell transplantation. Each CDR3 protein is one row after TCRdb ran MiXCR on the RT-PCR reads. The sample comprises roughly 8,400 distinct CDR3 sequences, approximately 3.9% of which are singletons, and approximately 20% rests with the top ten. Sequenced: blood, either unsorted or a sorted T cell fraction (not recorded which). The sequence was collected from a human donor who was either an allogeneic HSCT recipient or a stem cell or donor lymphocyte infusion donor (not recorded which). It is not recorded whose cells these are; they may come from a transplant donor. V and J are TRBV28 and TRBJ2-5, with 7 bases fitting TRBD2. This chain's CDR3 is CASSRTGGLMETQYF. The CDR3 coding sequence is TGTGCCAGCAGTCGGACCGGGGGACTAATGGAGACCCAGTACTTC. Complete variable domain (other parts from reference TRBV28 and TRBJ2-5): DVKVTQSSRYLVKRTGEKVFLECVQDMDHENMFWYRQDPGLGLRLIYFSYDVKMKEKGDIPEGYSVSREKKERFSLILESASTNQTSMYLCASSRTGGLMETQYFGPGTRLLVL.